The sequence of this T cell receptor beta chain was determined in a study of blood T cell repertoires in COVID-19. Study information: Sites across the United States, Italy and Spain contributed samples from acute and convalescent COVID-19. PBMCs, B-cell-depleted T cells, or T cells provided the cDNA or gDNA that made up the material.

The V and J ends lost 0 bases and 0 bases, in that order; junction bases with no gene match: 6. Germline V gives CDR1 SGHRS, CDR2 YFSETQ. CDR3 length: 17 amino acids. In the original analysis: Reference gene primer amplification yielded estimated nucleated cell counts. The table came from immunoSEQ multiplex PCR; TCRdb's copy has only in-frame clones and leaves some out. V, J and clone size reflect that table, while D and trimming were determined from the DNA. In the table there are roughly 70,000 clones, approximately 89% of which are singletons. Input material: peripheral blood. This clonotype was obtained from a woman aged 70-85 years with acute or convalescent COVID-19. The rearrangement joins TRBV5-1 to TRBJ1-5, with 7 bases aligning to TRBD1. The CDR3 DNA reads as TGCGCCAGCAGCTTGGAACCGGCAGGGGGTAGCAATCAGCCCCAGCATTTT. Its translation: CASSLEPAGGSNQPQHF. The whole variable domain, remainder taken from reference TRBV5-1 and TRBJ1-5, is KAGVTQTPRYLIKTRGQQVTLSCSPISGHRSVSWYQQTPGQGLQFLFEYFSETQRNKGNFPGRFSGRQFSNSRSEMNVSTLELGDSALYLCASSLEPAGGSNQPQHFGDGTRLSIL.